A selection of T cell receptor beta chains follows, all from one sample in a study of control samples from healthy donors and cancer patients. The repertoire was sequenced with immunoSEQ multiplex PCR; TCRdb's copy has only in-frame clones and lacks some. There are about 180,000 clones in the sample; 85% to 95% occur only once, and about 1.5% lies in the top ten. The sample consisted of blood. The receptors derive from a woman younger than 30 in good health. The CDR3 runs from the conserved cysteine through the conserved F or W. D genes are given only for firm matches. Expanded clones are given a class, and other clones once, few, many or no size at all.

CDR3 length	D gene	V gene	J gene	clone size	CDR3 DNA	CDR3 protein
15	NA	TRBV7-9	TRBJ2-1	NA	TGTGCCAGCAGCCCGGACCTACGAACTTACAATGAGCAGTTCTTC	CASSPDLRTYNEQFF
13	NA	TRBV29-1	TRBJ1-3	NA	TGCAGCGCCCGACGGAACTCTGGAAACACCATATATTTT	CSARRNSGNTIYF
13	NA	TRBV6-5	TRBJ1-2	NA	TGTGCCAGCAGCCTCCTCACAGGGCGAGGCTACACCTTC	CASSLLTGRGYTF
13	NA	TRBV6-5	TRBJ1-2	NA	TGTGCCAGCGCCAAGACCACTTCGGGTGGCTACACCTTC	CASAKTTSGGYTF
15	NA	TRBV5-1	TRBJ2-1	NA	TGCGCCAGCAGCTTGATGGGACCCTCCTACAATGAGCAGTTCTTC	CASSLMGPSYNEQFF
13	TRBD1	TRBV7-2	TRBJ2-7	NA	TGTGCCAGCAGCTCGTTAGGGGGCGACGAGCAGTACTTC	CASSSLGGDEQYF
18	TRBD2	TRBV18	TRBJ2-1	NA	TGTGCCAGCTCACCGAGACTAGCGGGGTATGGGTCCTACAATGAGCAGTTCTTC	CASSPRLAGYGSYNEQFF
14	NA	TRBV25-1	TRBJ1-4	NA	TGTGCCAGCAGTGTGTCGGGGTTTATTGAAAAACTGTTTTTT	CASSVSGFIEKLFF
14	TRBD1	TRBV6-2/TRBV6-3	TRBJ2-2	NA	TGTGCCAGCAGCAAATCAGGGGGCATCGGGGAGCTGTTTTTT	CASSKSGGIGELFF
16	TRBD2	TRBV28	TRBJ2-5	NA	TGTGCCAGCACCTCTCGGACTAGCGGGATCCAAGAGACCCAGTACTTC	CASTSRTSGIQETQYF
16	NA	TRBV25-1	TRBJ2-2	NA	TGTGCCAGCAGTGAATCTCAGAACGCGAACACCGGGGAGCTGTTTTTT	CASSESQNANTGELFF
16	NA	TRBV4-1	TRBJ2-1	NA	TGCGCCAGCAGCCCCTTGGGGAGAATGGGCTACAATGAGCAGTTCTTC	CASSPLGRMGYNEQFF
13	NA	TRBV6-2/TRBV6-3	TRBJ2-2	NA	TGTGCCAGCAGTTACGTCCCCACCGGGGAGCTGTTTTTT	CASSYVPTGELFF
15	NA	TRBV4-3	TRBJ2-3	NA	TGCGCCAGCAGCCAGGCGGAGGCAAACACAGATACGCAGTATTTT	CASSQAEANTDTQYF
14	NA	TRBV25-1	TRBJ1-1	NA	TGTGCCAGCAGTGAATACGATCAAAACGCTGAAGCTTTCTTT	CASSEYDQNAEAFF
17	NA	TRBV2	TRBJ2-1	NA	TGTGCCAGCAAGAGGGCGGAGGGACCCAACTCCTACAATGAGCAGTTCTTC	CASKRAEGPNSYNEQFF
15	TRBD2	TRBV2	TRBJ2-3	NA	TGTGCCAGCTCCGCCTCTAGCGGGGGGGCAGATACGCAGTATTTT	CASSASSGGADTQYF
12	NA	TRBV7-9	TRBJ1-2	NA	TGTGCCAGCAGTCGGACAAACGATGGCTACACCTTC	CASSRTNDGYTF
13	NA	TRBV19	TRBJ1-4	NA	TGTGCCAGTAGTATTGGAAGGGACGAAAAACTGTTTTTT	CASSIGRDEKLFF
15	NA	TRBV4-2	TRBJ1-1	NA	TGTGCCAGCAGCCAAGAAGGCAGAATGAACACTGAAGCTTTCTTT	CASSQEGRMNTEAFF
14	TRBD1	TRBV18	TRBJ1-5	NA	TGTGCCAGCTCGGACGACAGGGAGGCTCAGCCCCAGCATTTT	CASSDDREAQPQHF
16	NA	TRBV15	TRBJ2-4	NA	TGTGCCACCAGCAAGCCCAGGGAAGAGGCCAAAAACATTCAGTACTTC	CATSKPREEAKNIQYF
16	TRBD2	TRBV5-6	TRBJ2-5	NA	TGTGCCAGCAGCAAGAGGACTAGCGGGGTCCGAGAGACCCAGTACTTC	CASSKRTSGVRETQYF
13	NA	TRBV7-8	TRBJ1-1	NA	TGTGCCAGCAGCTTAAGTCAGGGACCTGAAGCTTTCTTT	CASSLSQGPEAFF
16	NA	TRBV5-5	TRBJ2-3	NA	TGTGCCAGCAGAATGCGCCTGGGCGGGGTCACAGATACGCAGTATTTT	CASRMRLGGVTDTQYF
14	TRBD1	TRBV7-2	TRBJ2-2	few	TGTGCCAGCAGCCGGGACAGGCGCACCGGGGAGCTGTTTTTT	CASSRDRRTGELFF
14	NA	TRBV7-9	TRBJ2-3	once	TGTGCCAGCAGCCTCTTCGGGGGCCAAGATACGCAGTATTTT	CASSLFGGQDTQYF
13	NA	TRBV28	TRBJ1-1	NA	TGTGCCAGCAGTTTGAGAGGCGTTGGGGAAGCTTTCTTT	CASSLRGVGEAFF
13	TRBD1	TRBV14	TRBJ2-1	NA	TGTGCCAGCAGCCCGGGACAGTACAATGAGCAGTTCTTC	CASSPGQYNEQFF
13	TRBD1	TRBV29-1	TRBJ1-5	NA	TGCAGCGTTGGACAGGGAATAGGGCAGCCCCAGCATTTT	CSVGQGIGQPQHF
12	TRBD1	TRBV5-5	TRBJ1-1	NA	TGTGCCAGCAGCTTGGAGGACAGGAGAGCTTTCTTT	CASSLEDRRAFF
11	NA	TRBV28	TRBJ2-2	once	TGTGCCAGCACGGGGACCGGGGAGCTGTTTTTT	CASTGTGELFF
14	NA	TRBV6-2/TRBV6-3	TRBJ1-1	NA	TGTGCCAGCAGTTACTCGATATCGGTCACTGAAGCTTTCTTT	CASSYSISVTEAFF
11	NA	TRBV28	TRBJ1-3	NA	TGTGCCAGCAGTTTGGGAAACACCATATATTTT	CASSLGNTIYF
10	NA	TRBV11-3	TRBJ1-1	NA	TGTGCCAGCAGGACGGGGTGGGCTTTCTTT	CASRTGWAFF
15	TRBD1	TRBV9	TRBJ1-4	NA	TGTGCCAGCAGCGCGACAGGGGGACCTAATGAAAAACTGTTTTTT	CASSATGGPNEKLFF
15	NA	TRBV28	TRBJ2-6	NA	TGTGCCAGCAGTACCAGTGGCGGTGGGGCCAACGTCCTGACTTTC	CASSTSGGGANVLTF
12	NA	TRBV12-5	TRBJ1-1	NA	TGTGCTAATTGTCCCCGTCGGGCTGAAGCTTTCTTT	CANCPRRAEAFF
14	TRBD1	TRBV5-1	TRBJ1-1	NA	TGCGCCAGCAGCCAGGGGACAGCGAACACTGAAGCTTTCTTT	CASSQGTANTEAFF
11	NA	TRBV9	TRBJ2-7	NA	TGTGCCAGCAGCGTAGGCAACGAGCAGTACTTC	CASSVGNEQYF
15	NA	TRBV28	TRBJ1-4	NA	TGTGCCAGCAGTTTTCCGGGCAACGGGAATGAAAAACTGTTTTTT	CASSFPGNGNEKLFF
15	NA	TRBV3-1/TRBV3-2	TRBJ1-3	NA	TGTGCCAGCACCCCGGCCGGGGGTTCCGGAAACACCATATATTTT	CASTPAGGSGNTIYF
14	NA	TRBV6-5	TRBJ1-2	NA	TGTGCCACCCAGAAGAACAGGGAAGACTATGGCTACACCTTC	CATQKNREDYGYTF
14	NA	TRBV11-2	TRBJ1-1	NA	TGTGCCAGCAGCTTAGAGGGGAGGAACACTGAAGCTTTCTTT	CASSLEGRNTEAFF
18	TRBD1	TRBV11-2	TRBJ1-1	NA	TGTGCCAGCAGCTCCTCAAGGACAGGGGCAAGACTGAACACTGAAGCTTTCTTT	CASSSSRTGARLNTEAFF
16	TRBD1	TRBV24-1	TRBJ2-3	once	TGTGCCACCAGTGATTCAAGGGGGCCTAGCACAGATACGCAGTATTTT	CATSDSRGPSTDTQYF
13	NA	TRBV27	TRBJ2-7	once	TGTGCCAGCAGTTTATCGGCCCGCTACGAGCAGTACTTC	CASSLSARYEQYF
16	TRBD1	TRBV4-1	TRBJ2-5	NA	TGCGCCAGCAGCCCGATGGACAGGGCGAAGGCGGAGACCCAGTACTTC	CASSPMDRAKAETQYF
14	NA	TRBV5-4	TRBJ1-1	NA	TGTGCCAGCAGCTTTTCGAGATCTACAGTTGAAGCTTTCTTT	CASSFSRSTVEAFF
12	NA	TRBV5-5	TRBJ1-3	once	TGTGCCAGCAGCCTCTCTGGAAACACCATATATTTT	CASSLSGNTIYF
14	TRBD1	TRBV27	TRBJ2-7	NA	TGTGCCAGCAGTTTAGGACAGGGAGCCTACGAGCAGTACTTC	CASSLGQGAYEQYF
16	NA	TRBV28	TRBJ2-1	NA	TGTGCCAGCAGTTCCCCCACGGGACCCACCTACAATGAGCAGTTCTTC	CASSSPTGPTYNEQFF
13	NA	TRBV14	TRBJ1-2	NA	TGTGCCAGCAGCCTTATGGCAGGGAATGGCTACACCTTC	CASSLMAGNGYTF